Described below is a single TCR beta chain sequence and its context. Per germline, CDR1 LGHNA and CDR2 YNFKEQ. V shed 1 base and J shed 1 base, with 10 bases lying between them. The length of the CDR3 is 15 residues. Relapse was seen in all patients after autologous stem cell transplantation, and brentuximab vedotin exposure was variable. The record originates from a study of PD-1 blockade in classical Hodgkin lymphoma. Only in-frame clones appear in the TCRdb table, and some are missing; sequencing was by immunoSEQ multiplex PCR. The data show tens of thousands of clones, with roughly 80% seen just once and roughly 8% held by the top ten.

This receptor was taken from a human donor with classical Hodgkin lymphoma. The chain is built from TRBV4-2 and TRBJ2-5, with a possible D match to TRBD2 (5 bases). The specimen comprised peripheral blood mononuclear cells (PBMCs), sampled before the second cycle of nivolumab. In DNA, the CDR3 is TGTGCCAGCAGCCAAGCGTGGGAGATCCAAGAGACCCAGTACTTC. It codes for CASSQAWEIQETQYF.